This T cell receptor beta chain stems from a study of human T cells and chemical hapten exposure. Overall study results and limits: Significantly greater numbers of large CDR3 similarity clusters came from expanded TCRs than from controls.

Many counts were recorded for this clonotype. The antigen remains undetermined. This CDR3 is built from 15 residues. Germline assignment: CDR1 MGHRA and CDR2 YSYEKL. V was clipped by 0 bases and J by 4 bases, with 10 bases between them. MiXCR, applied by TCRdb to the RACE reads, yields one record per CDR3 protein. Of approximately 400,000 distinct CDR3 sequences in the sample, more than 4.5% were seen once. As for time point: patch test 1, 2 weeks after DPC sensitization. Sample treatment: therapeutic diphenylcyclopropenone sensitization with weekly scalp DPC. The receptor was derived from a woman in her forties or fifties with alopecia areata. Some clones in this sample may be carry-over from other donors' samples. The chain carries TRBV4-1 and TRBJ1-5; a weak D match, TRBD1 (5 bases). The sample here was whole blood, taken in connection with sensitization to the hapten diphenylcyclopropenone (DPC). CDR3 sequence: CASSQDWAGNQPQHF. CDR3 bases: TGCGCCAGCAGCCAAGATTGGGCAGGGAATCAGCCCCAGCATTTT.